This TCR beta chain comes out of a study of cytomegalovirus exposure and HLA in healthy donors. Germline trimming cut 3 bases from V and 10 bases from J; bases unmatched to any gene: 12. CDR3 length equals 16 residues. The germline CDR1 and CDR2 sequences are MDHEN and SYDVKM. The PCR had 60 Vbeta and 13 Jbeta primers. Data came from immunoSEQ multiplex PCR; TCRdb stores just in-frame clones and leaves some out. The table includes 100,000 or so clones, about 75% detected once. On this clone: What it recognizes is unknown.

Study results and caveats: Across donors, sequencing depth was assumed by presence/absence analyses to be roughly uniform.

The sequenced material came from PBMCs. The source is a man aged 25-45 years in good health and CMV-seropositive. The rearrangement uses TRBV28 and TRBJ1-1; 12 bases are shared with TRBD1. This CDR3 is CASSLGTGGKRWGAFF. CDR3 coding DNA: TGTGCCAGCAGTTTGGGGACAGGGGGCAAGAGATGGGGAGCTTTCTTT.